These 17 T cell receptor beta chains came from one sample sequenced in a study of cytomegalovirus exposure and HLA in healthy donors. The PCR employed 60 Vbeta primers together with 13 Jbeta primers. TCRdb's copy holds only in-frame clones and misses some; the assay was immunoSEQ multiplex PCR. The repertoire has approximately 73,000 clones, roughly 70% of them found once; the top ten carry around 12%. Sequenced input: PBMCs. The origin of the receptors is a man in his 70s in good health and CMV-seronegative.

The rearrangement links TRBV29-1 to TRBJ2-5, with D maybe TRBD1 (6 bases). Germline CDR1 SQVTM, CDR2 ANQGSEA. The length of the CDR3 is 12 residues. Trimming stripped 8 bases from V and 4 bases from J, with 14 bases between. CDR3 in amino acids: CSTGQIGETQYF. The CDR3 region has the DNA TGCAGCACCGGACAGATAGGAGAGACCCAGTACTTC.

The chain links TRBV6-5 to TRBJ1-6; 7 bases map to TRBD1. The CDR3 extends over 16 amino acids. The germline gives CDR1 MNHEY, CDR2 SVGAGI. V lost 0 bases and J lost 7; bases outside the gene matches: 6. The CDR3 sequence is CASSYSGRGLNSPLHF. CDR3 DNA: TGTGCCAGCAGTTACTCGGGCAGGGGGTTAAATTCACCCCTCCACTTT.

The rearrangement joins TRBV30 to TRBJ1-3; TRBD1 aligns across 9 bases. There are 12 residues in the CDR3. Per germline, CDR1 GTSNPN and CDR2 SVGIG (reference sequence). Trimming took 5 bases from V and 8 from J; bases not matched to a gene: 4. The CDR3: CAWEGQGYTIYF. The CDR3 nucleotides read TGTGCCTGGGAAGGACAGGGGTACACCATATATTTT.

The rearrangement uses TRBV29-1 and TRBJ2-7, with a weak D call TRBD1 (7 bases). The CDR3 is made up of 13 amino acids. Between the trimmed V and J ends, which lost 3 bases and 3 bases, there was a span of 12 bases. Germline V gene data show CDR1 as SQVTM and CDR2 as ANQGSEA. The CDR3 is CSVDGGGGYEQYF. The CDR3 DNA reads TGCAGCGTTGACGGAGGGGGCGGCTACGAGCAGTACTTC.

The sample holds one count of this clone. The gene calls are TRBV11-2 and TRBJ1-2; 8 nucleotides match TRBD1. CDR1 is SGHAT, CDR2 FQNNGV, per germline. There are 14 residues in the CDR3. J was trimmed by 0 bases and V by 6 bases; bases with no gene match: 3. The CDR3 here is CASRYRGANYGYTF. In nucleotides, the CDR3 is TGTGCCAGCAGGTACAGGGGGGCTAACTATGGCTACACCTTC. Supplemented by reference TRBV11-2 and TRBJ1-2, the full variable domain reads EAGVAQSPRYKIIEKRQSVAFWCNPISGHATLYWYQQILGQGPKLLIQFQNNGVVDDSQLPKDRFSAERLKGVDSTLKIQPAKLEDSAVYLCASRYRGANYGYTFGSGTRLTVV.

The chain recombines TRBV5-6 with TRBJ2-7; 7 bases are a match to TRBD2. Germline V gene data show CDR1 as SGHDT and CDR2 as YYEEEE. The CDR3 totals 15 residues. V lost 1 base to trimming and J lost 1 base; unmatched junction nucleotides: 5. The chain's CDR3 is CASSLRGGVSYEQYF. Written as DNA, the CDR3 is TGTGCCAGCAGCTTGCGCGGGGGAGTATCCTACGAGCAGTACTTC.

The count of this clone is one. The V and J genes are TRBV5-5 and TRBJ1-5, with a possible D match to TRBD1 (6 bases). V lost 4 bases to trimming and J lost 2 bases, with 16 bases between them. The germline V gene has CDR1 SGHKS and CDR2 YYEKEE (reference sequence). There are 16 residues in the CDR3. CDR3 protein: CASSRGTFRGNQPQHF. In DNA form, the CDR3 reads TGTGCCAGCAGCAGGGGGACATTTCGGGGCAATCAGCCCCAGCATTTT.

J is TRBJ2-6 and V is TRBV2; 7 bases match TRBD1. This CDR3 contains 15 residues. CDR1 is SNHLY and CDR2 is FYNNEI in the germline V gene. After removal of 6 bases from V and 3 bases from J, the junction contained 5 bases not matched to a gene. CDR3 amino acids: CASRRDRVGANVLTF. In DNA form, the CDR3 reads TGTGCCAGCAGACGCGACAGGGTTGGGGCCAACGTCCTGACTTTC.

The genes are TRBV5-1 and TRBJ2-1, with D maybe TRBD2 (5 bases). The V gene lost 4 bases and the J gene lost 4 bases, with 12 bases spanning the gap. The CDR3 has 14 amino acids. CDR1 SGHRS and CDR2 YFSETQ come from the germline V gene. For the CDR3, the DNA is TGCGCCAGCAGCGGACTGGACTTATACAATGAGCAGTTCTTC. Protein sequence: CASSGLDLYNEQFF.

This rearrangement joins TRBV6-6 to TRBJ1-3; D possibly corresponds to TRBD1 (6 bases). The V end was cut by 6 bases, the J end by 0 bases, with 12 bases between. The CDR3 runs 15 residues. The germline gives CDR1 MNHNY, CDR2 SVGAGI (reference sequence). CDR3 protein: CASSRGQSSGNTIYF. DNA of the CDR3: TGTGCCAGCAGCAGGGGACAATCCTCTGGAAACACCATATATTTT.

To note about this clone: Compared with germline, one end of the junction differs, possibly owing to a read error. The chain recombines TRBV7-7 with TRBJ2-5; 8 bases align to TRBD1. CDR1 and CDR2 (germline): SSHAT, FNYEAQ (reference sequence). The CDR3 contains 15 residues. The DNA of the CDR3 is TGTGCTAGCAGCTTAGGGGGACAGGCCGGCGAGACCCAGTACTTC. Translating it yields CASSLGGQAGETQYF. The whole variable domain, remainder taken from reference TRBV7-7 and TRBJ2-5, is GAGVSQSPRYKVTKRGQDVTLRCDPISSHATLYWYQQALGQGPEFLTYFNYEAQPDKSGLPSDRFSAERPEGSISTLTIQRTEQRDSAMYRCASSLGGQAGETQYFGPGTRLLVL.

CDR3 in DNA: TGCGCCAGCAGCTTGGGACAGGGGAAAGAGACCCAGTACTTC. Translating gives CASSLGQGKETQYF. This chain links TRBV5-1 with TRBJ2-5, with 8 bases fitting TRBD1. This CDR3 has 14 amino acids. J gave up 3 bases and V 0 bases, and 1 base lay outside the gene matches. Germline V gives CDR1 SGHRS, CDR2 YFSETQ.

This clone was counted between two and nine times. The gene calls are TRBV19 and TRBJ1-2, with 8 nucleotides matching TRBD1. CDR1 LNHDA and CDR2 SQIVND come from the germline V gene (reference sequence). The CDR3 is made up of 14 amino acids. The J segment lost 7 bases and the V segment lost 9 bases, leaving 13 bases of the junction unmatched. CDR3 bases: TGTGCCAGCCAAGGGATTCAGGGGGCGCGTGGCTACACCTTC. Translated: CASQGIQGARGYTF.

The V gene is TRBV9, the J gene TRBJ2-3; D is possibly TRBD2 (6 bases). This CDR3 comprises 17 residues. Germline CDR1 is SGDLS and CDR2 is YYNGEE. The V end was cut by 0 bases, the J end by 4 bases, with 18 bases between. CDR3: CASSVGGVTGGADTQYF. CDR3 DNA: TGTGCCAGCAGCGTAGGGGGGGTAACTGGCGGCGCAGATACGCAGTATTTT.

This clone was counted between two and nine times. This CDR3 reads CASSGGTSGGLGGELFF. CDR3 bases: TGTGCCAGCAGCGGTGGGACTAGCGGGGGTCTAGGCGGGGAGCTGTTTTTT. The chain uses TRBV7-2 and TRBJ2-2; the match to TRBD2 covers 14 bases. Germline trimming cut 5 bases from V and 7 bases from J; bases unmatched to any gene: 9. The CDR3 has 17 residues. CDR1 is SGHTA and CDR2 is FQGNSA in the germline V gene.

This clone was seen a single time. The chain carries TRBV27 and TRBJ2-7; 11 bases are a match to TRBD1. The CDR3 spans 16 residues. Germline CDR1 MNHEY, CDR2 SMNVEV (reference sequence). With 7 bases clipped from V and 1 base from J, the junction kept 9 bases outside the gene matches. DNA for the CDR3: TGTGCCAGCAATCCACGTGGGACAGGGGGTTCCTACGAGCAGTACTTC. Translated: CASNPRGTGGSYEQYF.

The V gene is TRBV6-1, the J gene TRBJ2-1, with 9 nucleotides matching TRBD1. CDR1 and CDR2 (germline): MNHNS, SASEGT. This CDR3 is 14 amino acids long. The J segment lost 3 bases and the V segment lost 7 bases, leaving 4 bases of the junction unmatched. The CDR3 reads CASIGTGSYNEQFF. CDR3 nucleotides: TGTGCCAGCATAGGGACAGGGAGCTACAATGAGCAGTTCTTC.